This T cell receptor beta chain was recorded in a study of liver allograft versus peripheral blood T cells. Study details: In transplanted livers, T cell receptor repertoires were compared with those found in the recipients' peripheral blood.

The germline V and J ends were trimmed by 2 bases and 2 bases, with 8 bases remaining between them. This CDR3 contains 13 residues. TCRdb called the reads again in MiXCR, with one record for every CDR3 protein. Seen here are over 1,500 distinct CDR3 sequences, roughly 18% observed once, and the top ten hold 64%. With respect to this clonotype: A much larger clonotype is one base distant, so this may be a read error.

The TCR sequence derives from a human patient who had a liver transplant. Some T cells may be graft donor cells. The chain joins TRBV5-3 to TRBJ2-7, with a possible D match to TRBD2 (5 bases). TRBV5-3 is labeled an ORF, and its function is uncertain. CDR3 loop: CARSFGLTYEQYF. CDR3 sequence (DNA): TGTGCCAGAAGCTTTGGACTTACCTACGAGCAGTACTTC.